The sequence of this T cell receptor beta chain was determined in a study of OX40 agonist ivuxolimab in advanced cancers. Study findings and constraints: CD8+ T cells were the subset that, on average, had more expanded clones than CD4+.

Comments on this clone: Its matching antigen is unknown.

Per the germline V gene, CDR1 is LNHDA and CDR2 is SQIVND (reference sequence). V lost 3 bases to trimming and J lost 1 base, with 4 bases between them. The CDR3 is 13 residues long. Assay used: immunoSEQ multiplex PCR; TCRdb lists only in-frame clones, some missing. Here the sample spans around 140,000 clones, just over 90% being singletons. The clonotype was recovered from an adult with an advanced solid tumor such as melanoma, head and neck, liver or kidney cancer. Sequences were derived from CD4+ or CD8+ T cells sorted from blood, sampled in a trial of the OX40 agonist ivuxolimab. The rearrangement joins TRBV19 to TRBJ2-1; no firm D call. For the CDR3, the DNA is TGTGCCAGTAGTATGGCGTCCTACAATGAGCAGTTCTTC. It codes for CASSMASYNEQFF.